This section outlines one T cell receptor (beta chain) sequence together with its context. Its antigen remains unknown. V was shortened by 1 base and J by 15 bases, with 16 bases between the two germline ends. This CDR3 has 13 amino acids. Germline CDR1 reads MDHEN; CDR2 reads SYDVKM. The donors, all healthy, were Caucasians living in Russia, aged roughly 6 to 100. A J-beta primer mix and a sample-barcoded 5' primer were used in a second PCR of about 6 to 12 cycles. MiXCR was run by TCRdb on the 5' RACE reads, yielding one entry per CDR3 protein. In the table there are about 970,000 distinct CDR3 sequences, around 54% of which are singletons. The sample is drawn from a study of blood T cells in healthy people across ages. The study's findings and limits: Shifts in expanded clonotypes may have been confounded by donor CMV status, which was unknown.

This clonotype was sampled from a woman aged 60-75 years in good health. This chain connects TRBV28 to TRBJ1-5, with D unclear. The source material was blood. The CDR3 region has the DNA TGTGCCAGCAGTTTATTGGGATCCCCAACGTGGCATTTT. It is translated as CASSLLGSPTWHF.